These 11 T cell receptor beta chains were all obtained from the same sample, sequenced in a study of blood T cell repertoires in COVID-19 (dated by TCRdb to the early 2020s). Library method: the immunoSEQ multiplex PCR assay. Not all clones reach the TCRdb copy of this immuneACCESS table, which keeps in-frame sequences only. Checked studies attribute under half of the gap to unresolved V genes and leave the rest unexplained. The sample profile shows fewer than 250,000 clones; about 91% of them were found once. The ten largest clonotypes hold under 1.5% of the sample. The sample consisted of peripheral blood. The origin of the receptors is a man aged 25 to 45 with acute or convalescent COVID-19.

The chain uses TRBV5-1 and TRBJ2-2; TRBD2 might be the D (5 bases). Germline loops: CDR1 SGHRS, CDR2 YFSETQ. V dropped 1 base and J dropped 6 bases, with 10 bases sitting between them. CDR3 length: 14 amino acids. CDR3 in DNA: TGCGCCAGCAGCTTGCCAGCGGTGGCCGGGGAGCTGTTTTTT. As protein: CASSLPAVAGELFF.

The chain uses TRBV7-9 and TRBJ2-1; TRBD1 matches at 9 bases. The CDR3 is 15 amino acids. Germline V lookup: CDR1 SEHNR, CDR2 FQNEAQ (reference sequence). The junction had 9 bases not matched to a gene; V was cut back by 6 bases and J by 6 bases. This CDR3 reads CASSLGQGSGNEQFF. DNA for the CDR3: TGTGCCAGCAGTTTGGGACAGGGATCGGGCAATGAGCAGTTCTTC.

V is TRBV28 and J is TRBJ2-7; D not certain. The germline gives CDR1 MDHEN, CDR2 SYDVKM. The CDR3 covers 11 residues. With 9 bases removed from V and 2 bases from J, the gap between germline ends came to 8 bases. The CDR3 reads CASLRAYEQYF. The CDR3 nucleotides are TGTGCCAGTCTTAGAGCCTACGAGCAGTACTTC.

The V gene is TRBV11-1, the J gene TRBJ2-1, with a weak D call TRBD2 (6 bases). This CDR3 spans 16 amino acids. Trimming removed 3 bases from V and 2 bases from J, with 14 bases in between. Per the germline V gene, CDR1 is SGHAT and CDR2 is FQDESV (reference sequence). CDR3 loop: CASSLWGRLAYNEQFF. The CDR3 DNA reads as TGTGCCAGCAGCTTGTGGGGGAGGTTGGCCTACAATGAGCAGTTCTTC.

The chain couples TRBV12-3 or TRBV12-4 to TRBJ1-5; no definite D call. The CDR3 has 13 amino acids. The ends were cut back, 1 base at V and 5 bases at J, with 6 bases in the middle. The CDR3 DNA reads TGTGCCAGCAGTTTAGGAGAGGATCAGCCCCAGCATTTT. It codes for CASSLGEDQPQHF.

The CDR3 reads CASSFAGGTTSYEQYF. The CDR3 coding sequence is TGTGCCAGCAGCTTCGCTGGGGGGACGACCAGCTACGAGCAGTACTTC. This rearrangement joins TRBV7-9 to TRBJ2-7; D possibly corresponds to TRBD2 (6 bases). The V gene lost 3 bases and the J gene lost 3 bases, with 18 bases spanning the gap. The CDR3 spans 16 residues. Germline V gene lookup returns CDR1 SEHNR and CDR2 FQNEAQ (reference sequence).

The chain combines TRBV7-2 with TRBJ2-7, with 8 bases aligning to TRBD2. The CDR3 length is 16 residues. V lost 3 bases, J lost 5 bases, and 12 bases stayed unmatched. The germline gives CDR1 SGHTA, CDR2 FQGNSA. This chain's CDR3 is CASSLAGRGVLNEQYF. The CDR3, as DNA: TGTGCCAGCAGCTTGGCGGGGCGGGGGGTATTAAACGAGCAGTACTTC. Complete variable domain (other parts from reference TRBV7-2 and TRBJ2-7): GAGVSQSPSNKVTEKGKDVELRCDPISGHTALYWYRQSLGQGLEFLIYFQGNSAPDKSGLPSDRFSAERTGGSVSTLTIQRTQQEDSAVYLCASSLAGRGVLNEQYFGPGTRLTVT.

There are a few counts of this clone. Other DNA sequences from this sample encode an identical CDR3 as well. For the CDR3, the DNA is TGTGCCAGCAGCTCACAGGGTTACTACGAGCAGTACTTC. Its protein is CASSSQGYYEQYF. The J gene is TRBJ2-7, the V gene TRBV7-2; possibly TRBD1 for D (6 bases). The V end was cut by 4 bases, the J end by 3 bases, with 10 bases between. The CDR3 consists of 13 residues. CDR1 and CDR2 (germline): SGHTA, FQGNSA.

In DNA form, the CDR3 reads TGTGCCAGCAGTTCACCCATTGGGGGGGCCACAGATACGCAGTATTTT. Translated: CASSSPIGGATDTQYF. The J gene is TRBJ2-3, the V gene TRBV28, with D possibly matching TRBD2 (7 bases). V was shortened by 4 bases and J by 2 bases, with 16 bases between the two germline ends. Germline lookup yields CDR1 MDHEN and CDR2 SYDVKM. This CDR3 is 16 amino acids long.

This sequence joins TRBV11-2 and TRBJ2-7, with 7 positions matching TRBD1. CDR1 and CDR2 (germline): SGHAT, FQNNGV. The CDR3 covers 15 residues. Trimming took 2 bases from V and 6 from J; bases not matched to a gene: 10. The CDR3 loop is CASSLRGGLFFEQYF. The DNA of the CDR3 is TGTGCCAGCAGCTTACGAGGGGGCCTCTTTTTCGAGCAGTACTTC.

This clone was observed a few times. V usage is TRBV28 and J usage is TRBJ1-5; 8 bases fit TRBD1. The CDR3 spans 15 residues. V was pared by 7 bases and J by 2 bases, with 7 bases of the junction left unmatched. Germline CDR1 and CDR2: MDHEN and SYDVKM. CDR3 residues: CASTPTTGGNQPQHF. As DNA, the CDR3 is TGTGCCAGCACACCGACGACAGGGGGCAATCAGCCCCAGCATTTT.